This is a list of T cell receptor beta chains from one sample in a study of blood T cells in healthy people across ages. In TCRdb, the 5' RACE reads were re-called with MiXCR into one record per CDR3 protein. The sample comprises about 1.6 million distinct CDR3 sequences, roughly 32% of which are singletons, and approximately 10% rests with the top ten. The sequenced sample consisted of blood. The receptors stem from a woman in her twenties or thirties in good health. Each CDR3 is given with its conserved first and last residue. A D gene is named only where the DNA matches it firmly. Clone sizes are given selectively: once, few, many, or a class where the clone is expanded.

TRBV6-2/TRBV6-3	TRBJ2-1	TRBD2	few	CASRLSGRYPNEQFF	TGTGCCAGCAGGTTAAGCGGGAGGTATCCCAATGAGCAGTTCTTC
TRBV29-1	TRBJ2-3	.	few	CSGLRQLSMTDTQYF	TGCAGCGGACTGAGACAGCTCTCCATGACAGATACGCAGTATTTT
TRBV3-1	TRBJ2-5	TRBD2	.	CASSSRGAGDQETQYF	TGTGCCAGCAGCTCGCGAGGAGCGGGGGATCAAGAGACCCAGTACTTC
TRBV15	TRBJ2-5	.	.	CATGPRAWDQETQYF	TGTGCCACCGGCCCTAGGGCCTGGGACCAAGAGACCCAGTACTTC
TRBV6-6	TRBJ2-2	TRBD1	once	CASSYPGTAGTGELFF	TGTGCCAGCAGTTACCCGGGGACAGCCGGGACCGGGGAGCTGTTTTTT
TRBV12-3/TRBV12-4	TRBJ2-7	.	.	CASSLTAVDEQYF	TGTGCCAGCAGTTTAACGGCGGTGGACGAGCAGTACTTC
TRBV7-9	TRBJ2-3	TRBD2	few	CASIKGLAGGRTDTQYF	TGTGCCAGCATCAAGGGACTAGCGGGGGGTCGCACAGATACGCAGTATTTT
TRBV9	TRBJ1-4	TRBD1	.	CASSASTGTNEKLFF	TGTGCCAGCAGCGCGTCGACAGGGACTAATGAAAAACTGTTTTTT
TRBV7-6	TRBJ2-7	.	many	CASSLSAAYEQYF	TGTGCCAGCAGCTTATCGGCGGCCTACGAGCAGTACTTC
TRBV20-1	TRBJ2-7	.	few	CSARNVDRGYEQYF	TGCAGTGCCCGAAACGTGGATAGGGGCTACGAGCAGTACTTC
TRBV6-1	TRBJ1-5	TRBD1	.	CASSGRDSNSNQPQHF	TGTGCCAGCAGTGGCCGGGACAGTAATAGCAATCAGCCCCAGCATTTT
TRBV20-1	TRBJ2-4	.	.	CSARYQLDGAKNIQYF	TGCAGTGCTAGATATCAATTGGACGGAGCCAAAAACATTCAGTACTTC
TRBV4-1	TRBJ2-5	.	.	CASSQDIGGRVETQYF	TGCGCCAGCAGCCAAGATATAGGGGGGCGGGTAGAGACCCAGTACTTC
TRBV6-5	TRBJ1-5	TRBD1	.	CASSYRTGDQPQRF	TGTGCCAGCAGTTACCGGACAGGGGATCAGCCCCAGCGTTTT
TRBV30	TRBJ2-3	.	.	CAWSAHGGAVDTQYF	TGTGCCTGGAGTGCCCATGGCGGGGCGGTAGATACGCAGTATTTT
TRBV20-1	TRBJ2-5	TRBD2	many	CSARDSSGVETQYF	TGCAGTGCTAGAGATTCCAGCGGGGTAGAGACCCAGTACTTC
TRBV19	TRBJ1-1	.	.	CTSSVLSRGTEAFF	TGTACCAGTAGTGTCCTCTCCAGGGGCACTGAAGCTTTCTTT
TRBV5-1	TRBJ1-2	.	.	CASSLGGGAHGYTF	TGCGCCAGCAGCTTGGGAGGGGGGGCCCATGGCTACACCTTC
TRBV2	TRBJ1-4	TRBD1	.	CASARDRGQTLFF	TGTGCCAGCGCCCGGGACAGGGGGCAGACGCTGTTTTTT
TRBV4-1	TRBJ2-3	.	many	CASSQPDTDTQYF	TGCGCCAGCAGCCAACCTGACACAGATACGCAGTATTTT